The 24 T cell receptor beta chains in this list originate from one sample, sequenced in a study of radiation and T cells in renal cell carcinoma. The time point: baseline pretreatment blood. Treatment reported: 15 Gy SBRT to primary tumor, nephrectomy 4 weeks later. This table comes from immunoSEQ multiplex PCR, and its TCRdb copy is limited to in-frame clones, with some not included. The sample has about 59,000 clones; approximately 84% are singletons. The specimen was blood, collected from a patient whose treatment included radiotherapy and nephrectomy. The receptor set was obtained from a man in his 60s with renal cell carcinoma.

V and J are TRBV18 and TRBJ2-5, with a weak D call TRBD2 (5 bases). With 3 bases removed from V and 1 base from J, the gap between germline ends came to 9 bases. The CDR3 is made up of 14 amino acids. Germline V lookup: CDR1 KGHSH, CDR2 LQKENI. For the CDR3, the DNA is TGTGCCAGCTCACCGGAGGCAGGCCAAGAGACCCAGTACTTC. Amino acids: CASSPEAGQETQYF.

This clone showed up just once. The chain has TRBV30 and TRBJ2-3; a weak D match, TRBD2 (6 bases). Trimming left V 7 bases short and J 1 base short, with 24 bases between. The CDR3 spans 17 residues. Per the germline V gene, CDR1 is GTSNPN and CDR2 is SVGIG (reference sequence). CDR3 sequence (DNA): TGTGCCTTCCGGGACTTACAATCCGTCGAAGGCACAGATACGCAGTATTTT. Residues: CAFRDLQSVEGTDTQYF. Using reference TRBV30 and TRBJ2-3 for the parts outside the CDR3, the full variable domain is SQTIHQWPATLVQPVGSPLSLECTVEGTSNPNLYWYRQAAGRGLQLLFYSVGIGQISSEVPQNLSASRPQDRQFILSSKKLLLSDSGFYLCAFRDLQSVEGTDTQYFGPGTRLTVL.

The CDR3 bases are TGTGCCAGCAGCTCACTGTCAAAGCAGGGGGTTTTCCGCAATGAGCAGTTCTTC. Its translation: CASSSLSKQGVFRNEQFF. The rearrangement uses TRBV5-6 and TRBJ2-1; TRBD1 agrees at 7 bases. This CDR3 is 18 amino acids long. Unmatched junction bases numbered 18, after V lost 3 bases and J lost 6 bases. Germline lookup yields CDR1 SGHDT and CDR2 YYEEEE.

This rearrangement joins TRBV4-3 to TRBJ1-4, with D maybe TRBD1 (6 bases). The V end was cut by 1 base, the J end by 0 bases, with 12 bases between. The CDR3 has 17 amino acids. Germline loops: CDR1 LGHNA, CDR2 YSLEER. The CDR3 is CASSQAPGASTNEKLFF. The CDR3 DNA reads as TGCGCCAGCAGCCAAGCTCCGGGGGCTTCAACTAATGAAAAACTGTTTTTT.

This clone was picked up one time. This chain links TRBV5-6 with TRBJ2-7, with 8 bases fitting TRBD1. V trimming: 4 bases; J trimming: 0 bases; junction bases outside the gene matches: 9. The CDR3 has 16 amino acids. Germline loops: CDR1 SGHDT, CDR2 YYEEEE. CDR3 sequence (DNA): TGTGCCAGCAGCCCTGGACAGGGCGCGACCTCCTACGAGCAGTACTTC. Translating gives CASSPGQGATSYEQYF.

The rearrangement joins TRBV2 to TRBJ1-1; no firm D call. The CDR3 is made up of 13 amino acids. V lost 3 bases and J lost 0, with 5 bases in between. Germline V lookup: CDR1 SNHLY, CDR2 FYNNEI. The CDR3 DNA reads as TGTGCCAGCAGTGATCCATTGAACACTGAAGCTTTCTTT. Translated, it gives CASSDPLNTEAFF. Together with reference TRBV2 and TRBJ1-1, the CDR3 gives the full variable domain: EPEVTQTPSHQVTQMGQEVILRCVPISNHLYFYWYRQILGQKVEFLVSFYNNEISEKSEIFDDQFSVERPDGSNFTLKIRSTKLEDSAMYFCASSDPLNTEAFFGQGTRLTVV.

V is TRBV10-3 and J is TRBJ2-1; 9 nucleotides agree with TRBD2. This CDR3 has 14 residues. The V and J ends lost 6 bases and 8 bases, in that order; junction bases with no gene match: 8. Germline loops: CDR1 ENHRY, CDR2 SYGVKD. CDR3 amino acids: CAIRPSGGPHEQFF. CDR3 bases: TGTGCCATCAGGCCCAGCGGGGGGCCACATGAGCAGTTCTTC.

V and J are TRBV7-8 and TRBJ1-2; TRBD1 agrees at 8 bases. Germline V gene data show CDR1 as SGHVS and CDR2 as FQNEAQ. The trim removed 5 bases at V and 7 bases at J, leaving 6 bases unmatched. CDR3 length equals 13 residues. The CDR3 sequence is CASSSDRGTGYTF. CDR3 coding DNA: TGTGCCAGCAGCAGCGACAGGGGCACTGGCTACACCTTC. Based on the CDR3 plus reference TRBV7-8 and TRBJ1-2, the full variable domain is GAGVSQSPRYKVAKRGQDVALRCDPISGHVSLFWYQQALGQGPEFLTYFQNEAQLDKSGLPSDRFFAERPEGSVSTLKIQRTQQEDSAVYLCASSSDRGTGYTFGSGTRLTVV.

The V and J genes are TRBV7-9 and TRBJ2-5; 7 nucleotides match TRBD2. The CDR3 contains 16 residues. Trimming took 5 bases from V and 4 from J; bases not matched to a gene: 13. CDR1 is SEHNR and CDR2 is FQNEAQ in the germline V gene (reference sequence). CDR3 nucleotide sequence: TGTGCCAGCAGCCCCCCCACGGGGATAGCGGGAGAGACCCAGTACTTC. Residues: CASSPPTGIAGETQYF.

The chain combines TRBV10-3 with TRBJ1-5; D possibly corresponds to TRBD1 (5 bases). Looked up from germline, CDR1 is ENHRY and CDR2 is SYGVKD. The CDR3 loop spans 15 amino acids. V lost 0 bases and J 6 bases, leaving 12 bases between the germline ends. The CDR3 loop is CAISESDQRGQPQHF. The CDR3 bases are TGTGCCATCAGTGAGTCAGACCAAAGGGGTCAGCCCCAGCATTTT.

V usage is TRBV30 and J usage is TRBJ2-1, with 7 bases fitting TRBD2. The CDR3 spans 17 residues. The germline V gene has CDR1 GTSNPN and CDR2 SVGIG (reference sequence). V was pared by 1 base and J by 7 bases, with 16 bases of the junction left unmatched. The CDR3 region has the DNA TGTGCCTGGAGTGCCCGACTCGGACTAGTTGTCAGGAATGAGCAGTTCTTC. Translated: CAWSARLGLVVRNEQFF.

In its sample, this clone was seen a few times. CDR3 nucleotide sequence: TGTGCCAGCAGCGACCGTTGGAGCTCCTACGAGCAGTACGTC. Amino acids: CASSDRWSSYEQYV. The genes are TRBV6-5 and TRBJ2-7; no reliable D call. Per germline, CDR1 MNHEY and CDR2 SVGAGI. V lost 6 bases, J lost 0 bases, and 12 bases lay in between. This CDR3 contains 14 residues.

The V and J genes are TRBV7-2 and TRBJ2-1; D not resolved. Trimming took 4 bases from V and 8 from J, leaving 9 bases between them. There are 12 residues in the CDR3. Germline V gene data show CDR1 as SGHTA and CDR2 as FQGNSA. The CDR3 bases are TGTGCCAGCAGCTCCATCTATTATGAGCAGTTCTTC. Amino acids: CASSSIYYEQFF.

This sequence joins TRBV5-1 and TRBJ2-3; 9 bases align to TRBD2. The CDR3 is 16 amino acids. Germline V lookup: CDR1 SGHRS, CDR2 YFSETQ. The J segment lost 2 bases and the V segment lost 0 bases, leaving 4 bases of the junction unmatched. The CDR3 DNA reads as TGCGCCAGCAGCTTGGAGGCTAGCGGGGACACAGATACGCAGTATTTT. This encodes CASSLEASGDTDTQYF.

The V and J genes are TRBV2 and TRBJ1-2; possibly TRBD1 for D (6 bases). V lost 2 bases and J lost 3, with 13 bases in between. The CDR3 totals 15 residues. Germline V gene sequence: CDR1 SNHLY, CDR2 FYNNEI. The CDR3 sequence: CASSERGAGDYGYTF. The CDR3 bases are TGTGCCAGCAGTGAAAGGGGGGCTGGCGACTATGGCTACACCTTC.

This chain connects TRBV27 to TRBJ1-4; 8 nucleotides align to TRBD1. After removal of 3 bases from V and 8 bases from J, the junction contained 2 bases not matched to a gene. From germline, CDR1 is MNHEY and CDR2 SMNVEV (reference sequence). The CDR3 has 13 amino acids. CDR3 nucleotide sequence: TGTGCCAGCAGTTTTCGGACAGGGGAAAAACTGTTTTTT. Its translation is CASSFRTGEKLFF.

The chain has TRBV5-5 and TRBJ1-1; tentatively, D is TRBD1 (5 bases). V lost 1 base and J 6 bases, leaving 16 bases between the germline ends. The V gene's germline CDR1 is SGHKS and CDR2 YYEKEE (reference sequence). CDR3 length: 15 residues. The CDR3 DNA sequence: TGTGCCAGCAGCTTGCGGGACGGCTCAAGGGCTGAAGCTTTCTTT. It encodes CASSLRDGSRAEAFF.

The CDR3 loop reads CASTVGVGGEQFF. As DNA, the CDR3 is TGCGCCAGCACGGTCGGGGTAGGCGGTGAGCAGTTCTTC. This rearrangement joins TRBV10-1 to TRBJ2-1, with TRBD2 as a possible D gene (5 bases). The length of the CDR3 is 13 residues. The V end lost 7 bases, the J end lost 9 bases, and 16 bases lay between the germline ends. Germline CDR1 and CDR2: WNHNN and SYGVQD (reference sequence).

Only a few counts were recorded for this clone. This chain connects TRBV18 to TRBJ2-4; D tentatively reads TRBD1 or TRBD2 (5 bases each). Germline V CDR1 and CDR2: KGHSH, LQKENI. The CDR3 is made up of 22 amino acids. Deletions cut 3 bases from V and 1 base from J, with 31 bases between. CDR3 bases: TGTGCCAGCTCACCCCCGTGGTTCAGGGACCAGGACGACCTTGGGGCCAAAAACATTCAGTACTTC. Translation: CASSPPWFRDQDDLGAKNIQYF.

The chain recombines TRBV5-4 with TRBJ2-7, with TRBD1 identical over 7 bases. CDR3 size: 15 residues. CDR1 and CDR2 from the germline V gene are SGHNT and YYREEE (reference sequence). V was clipped by 0 bases and J by 3 bases; unmatched bases: 6. CDR3 sequence reads: CASSLEGHRGYEQYF. CDR3 DNA: TGTGCCAGCAGCTTGGAGGGGCACAGGGGCTACGAGCAGTACTTC. Drawing the rest from reference TRBV5-4 and TRBJ2-7, the complete variable domain is ETGVTQSPTHLIKTRGQQVTLRCSSQSGHNTVSWYQQALGQGPQFIFQYYREEENGRGNFPPRFSGLQFPNYSSELNVNALELDDSALYLCASSLEGHRGYEQYFGPGTRLTVT.

The rearrangement links TRBV7-8 to TRBJ1-2; tentatively, D is TRBD1 (6 bases). This CDR3 region has 15 residues. V lost 5 bases and J lost 5, with 18 bases in between. Germline loops: CDR1 SGHVS, CDR2 FQNEAQ. In DNA form, the CDR3 reads TGTGCCAGCAGCCCCGCCGCGGGGGCCGGGTATGGCTACACCTTC. Protein product: CASSPAAGAGYGYTF.

DNA for the CDR3: TGTGCCAGCGGGGGCGGCCTAGAGCAGTACGTC. Translating gives CASGGGLEQYV. The V and J genes are TRBV7-8 and TRBJ2-7; the D gene is possibly TRBD1 (6 bases). The V and J ends lost 8 bases and 7 bases respectively, with 12 bases between them. The CDR3 runs 11 residues. In germline, CDR1 is SGHVS, CDR2 FQNEAQ.

V usage is TRBV19 and J usage is TRBJ1-2; possibly TRBD1 for D (5 bases). The CDR3 covers 16 residues. Looked up from germline, CDR1 is LNHDA and CDR2 is SQIVND (reference sequence). The ends were cut back, 5 bases at V and 1 base at J, with 17 bases in the middle. In DNA form, the CDR3 reads TGTGCCAGTAGTGCCAAGGGGCGCCTGGGTAACTATGGCTACACCTTC. Residues: CASSAKGRLGNYGYTF.

This clone has just one count. The genes are TRBV7-8 and TRBJ2-7; 7 nucleotides line up with TRBD1. Trimming at V came to 0 bases and at J to 5 bases, leaving 13 bases not matched to a gene. This CDR3 spans 17 amino acids. Germline CDR1 and CDR2: SGHVS and FQNEAQ. The CDR3: CASSLAPDRVGKNEQYF. For the CDR3, the DNA is TGTGCCAGCAGCTTAGCTCCCGACAGGGTTGGAAAAAACGAGCAGTACTTC.